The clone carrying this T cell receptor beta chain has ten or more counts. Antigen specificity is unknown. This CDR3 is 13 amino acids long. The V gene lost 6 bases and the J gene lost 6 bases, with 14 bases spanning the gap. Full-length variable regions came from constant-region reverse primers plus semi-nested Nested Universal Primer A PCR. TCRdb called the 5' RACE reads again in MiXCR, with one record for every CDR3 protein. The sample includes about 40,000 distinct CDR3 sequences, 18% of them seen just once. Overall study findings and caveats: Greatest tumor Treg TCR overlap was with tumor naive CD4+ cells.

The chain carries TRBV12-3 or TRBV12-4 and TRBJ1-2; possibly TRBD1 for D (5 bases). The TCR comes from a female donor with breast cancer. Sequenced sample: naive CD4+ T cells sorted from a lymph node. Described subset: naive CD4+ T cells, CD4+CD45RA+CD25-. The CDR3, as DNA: TGTGCCAGCAGCCGGGACGGCTCGAATGGCTACACCTTC. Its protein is CASSRDGSNGYTF.